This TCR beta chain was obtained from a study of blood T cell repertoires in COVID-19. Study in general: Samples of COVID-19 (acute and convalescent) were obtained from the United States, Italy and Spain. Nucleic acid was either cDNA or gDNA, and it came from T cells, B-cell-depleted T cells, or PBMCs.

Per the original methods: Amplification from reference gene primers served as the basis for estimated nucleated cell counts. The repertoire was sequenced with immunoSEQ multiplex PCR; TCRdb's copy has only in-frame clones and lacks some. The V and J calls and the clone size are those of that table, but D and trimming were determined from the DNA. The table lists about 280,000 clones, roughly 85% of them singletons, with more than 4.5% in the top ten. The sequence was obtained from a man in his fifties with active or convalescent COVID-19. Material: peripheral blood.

The CDR3 spells CSVADPGAIINEQYF. DNA for the CDR3: TGCAGCGTTGCGGACCCAGGGGCAATTATAAACGAGCAGTACTTC. The V and J genes are TRBV29-1 and TRBJ2-7; the D gene is possibly TRBD1 (6 bases). The V and J ends lost 4 bases and 5 bases respectively, with 21 bases between them. This CDR3 has 15 residues. Germline CDR1 SQVTM, CDR2 ANQGSEA.